This passage covers 27 T cell receptor beta chains from one sample sequenced in a study of T cell responses to AZD1222 COVID-19 vaccine. Clones were read by immunoSEQ multiplex PCR, and TCRdb kept only the in-frame ones, dropping some. The data hold around 65,000 clones, with around 85% observed a single time. The specimen was peripheral blood, collected 28 days after the second AZD1222 dose. These receptor sequences come from an adult who received the AZD1222 COVID-19 vaccine.

A remark on this clone: This sample also contains other DNA sequences that code for the same CDR3. The chain couples TRBV6-5 to TRBJ1-2; unclear D gene. The CDR3 sequence is 14 residues long. The ends were cut back, 0 bases at V and 2 bases at J, with 7 bases in the middle. Germline V gene data show CDR1 as MNHEY and CDR2 as SVGAGI. The CDR3 loop is CASSYSTQNYGYTF. CDR3 nucleotides: TGTGCCAGCAGTTACTCGACACAGAACTATGGCTACACCTTC.

V usage is TRBV27 and J usage is TRBJ2-1; TRBD2 matches at 7 bases. The CDR3 contains 14 residues. Germline CDR1 MNHEY, CDR2 SMNVEV (reference sequence). J gave up 6 bases and V 2 bases, and 4 bases lay outside the gene matches. The CDR3 loop is CASSLGRVGNEQFF. CDR3 coding DNA: TGTGCCAGCAGTTTAGGGAGGGTGGGCAATGAGCAGTTCTTC.

This chain joins TRBV4-1 and TRBJ2-7; perhaps TRBD2 as D (6 bases). There are 16 residues in the CDR3. Germline loops: CDR1 MGHRA, CDR2 YSYEKL. Trimming pared 4 bases from V and 3 bases from J, leaving 19 bases between. The DNA for the CDR3 is TGCGCCAGCAGCCCCCACGGTGCGGGACTCTTCTACGAGCAGTACTTC. Amino acids: CASSPHGAGLFYEQYF.

CDR3 loop: CASSLSGTGGYNEQFF. The CDR3 DNA sequence: TGTGCCAGCAGCTTATCCGGGACAGGGGGGTACAATGAGCAGTTCTTC. The rearrangement uses TRBV7-3 and TRBJ2-1; 11 bases align to TRBD1. Germline V gene sequence: CDR1 SGHTA, CDR2 FQGTGA. J was trimmed by 4 bases and V by 2 bases; bases with no gene match: 4. There are 16 residues in the CDR3.

The rearrangement joins TRBV6-6 to TRBJ2-2, with a possible D match to TRBD1 (6 bases). The CDR3 consists of 16 residues. The V gene lost 2 bases and the J gene lost 0 bases, with 10 bases spanning the gap. Per the germline V gene, CDR1 is MNHNY and CDR2 is SVGAGI (reference sequence). CDR3 sequence reads: CASSYGGQTNTGELFF. DNA for the CDR3: TGTGCCAGCAGTTACGGGGGACAAACGAACACCGGGGAGCTGTTTTTT.

The chain recombines TRBV19 with TRBJ1-2; D is unresolved. Trimming left V 1 base short and J 3 bases short, with 12 bases between. Germline V gives CDR1 LNHDA, CDR2 SQIVND (reference sequence). CDR3 length: 15 residues. The CDR3 DNA reads TGTGCCAGTAGTATAGGAAGCGGGGTAGACTATGGCTACACCTTC. Translating gives CASSIGSGVDYGYTF.

This clone has only a few counts. The chain has TRBV27 and TRBJ2-7; 7 nucleotides match TRBD1. Germline-derived CDR1 and CDR2 are MNHEY and SMNVEV (reference sequence). This CDR3 is 16 amino acids long. J lost 3 bases, V lost 5 bases, and 13 bases had no gene match. The DNA of the CDR3 is TGTGCCAGCAGTGGACAGGAACAGGGCTTCGTCTACGAGCAGTACTTC. It codes for CASSGQEQGFVYEQYF.

This clone was detected once. The chain combines TRBV27 with TRBJ2-7; D is possibly TRBD2 (6 bases). Between the trimmed V and J ends, which lost 5 bases and 2 bases, there was a span of 19 bases. This CDR3 has 16 residues. Germline V gene sequence: CDR1 MNHEY, CDR2 SMNVEV (reference sequence). The CDR3 loop reads CASSPPGVRSTYEQYF. CDR3 nucleotides: TGTGCCAGCAGTCCTCCGGGAGTTAGATCGACCTACGAGCAGTACTTC.

This clone was counted only a few times. The chain is built from TRBV30 and TRBJ2-1; D gene unclear. The CDR3 length is 15 residues. CDR1 GTSNPN and CDR2 SVGIG come from the germline V gene (reference sequence). Trimming removed 5 bases from V and 0 bases from J, with 14 bases in between. The CDR3 spells CAWGRAVSSYNEQFF. CDR3 sequence (DNA): TGTGCCTGGGGGCGCGCAGTAAGCTCCTACAATGAGCAGTTCTTC.

This chain joins TRBV2 and TRBJ1-2; D gene unclear. The V gene lost 3 bases and the J gene lost 7 bases, with 9 bases spanning the gap. This CDR3 has 12 residues. CDR1 and CDR2 (germline): SNHLY, FYNNEI. CDR3 in amino acids: CASSELLGGYTF. CDR3 nucleotide sequence: TGTGCCAGCAGTGAGCTGTTGGGTGGCTACACCTTC.

The V and J genes are TRBV29-1 and TRBJ2-7; TRBD1 matches at 10 bases. CDR3 length: 14 amino acids. Germline CDR1 is SQVTM and CDR2 is ANQGSEA. Trimming cost V 5 bases and J 3 bases; bases outside gene matches: 7. The CDR3 DNA follows: TGCAGCGTTCGCGACAGGGGGCTTTTCTACGAGCAGTACTTC. Encoded protein: CSVRDRGLFYEQYF.

The chain recombines TRBV7-3 with TRBJ2-7; tentatively, D is TRBD2 (6 bases). From germline, CDR1 is SGHTA and CDR2 FQGTGA. The CDR3 extends over 15 amino acids. The V gene lost 0 bases and the J gene lost 3 bases, with 12 bases spanning the gap. DNA of the CDR3: TGTGCCAGCAGCTTAACAGGCGGGGACCTCTACGAGCAGTACTTC. It encodes CASSLTGGDLYEQYF.

This clone was observed a single time. This rearrangement joins TRBV10-3 to TRBJ2-7; D is ambiguous. In germline, CDR1 is ENHRY, CDR2 SYGVKD. V dropped 6 bases and J dropped 5 bases, with 17 bases sitting between them. CDR3 length: 14 residues. CDR3 loop: CAISPTHLGNEQYF. The CDR3 DNA sequence: TGTGCCATCAGCCCGACCCATCTGGGGAACGAGCAGTACTTC.

This clone was seen only a few times. The V and J genes are TRBV28 and TRBJ1-5, with D possibly TRBD1 on 6 matching bases. The germline V gene has CDR1 MDHEN and CDR2 SYDVKM. The V gene lost 2 bases and the J gene lost 4 bases, with 15 bases spanning the gap. The CDR3 consists of 16 residues. CDR3 coding DNA: TGTGCCAGCAGTTTAAGTGGCCAGGGGAGGAATCAGCCCCAGCATTTT. Amino acids: CASSLSGQGRNQPQHF.

The chain carries TRBV11-2 and TRBJ2-5; 12 positions agree with TRBD2. Germline V gene lookup returns CDR1 SGHAT and CDR2 FQNNGV. V shed 3 bases, J shed 5 bases, and the junction held 7 bases outside the gene matches. The CDR3 spans 16 residues. The CDR3 region is CASSFTSGRSSETQYF. Here the CDR3 DNA reads TGTGCCAGCAGCTTCACTAGCGGGAGGTCCTCGGAGACCCAGTACTTC.

The V gene is TRBV7-9, the J gene TRBJ2-1; maybe TRBD2 (6 bases). Trimming left V 1 base short and J 7 bases short, with 8 bases between. This CDR3 is 13 amino acids long. The germline CDR1 and CDR2 sequences are SEHNR and FQNEAQ (reference sequence). Written as DNA, the CDR3 is TGTGCCAGCAGCTTAGGCGGGGCGAATGAGCAGTTCTTC. It yields the protein CASSLGGANEQFF.

The CDR3 bases are TGTGCCAGTAGCCGGGGGACAGGGGGCTCCCGTCATCAGCCCCAGCATTTT. Amino acids: CASSRGTGGSRHQPQHF. This chain uses TRBV19 with TRBJ1-5; TRBD1 aligns across 12 bases. Germline V gives CDR1 LNHDA, CDR2 SQIVND (reference sequence). The CDR3 sequence is 17 residues long. Losses at the gene ends were 6 bases for V and 5 bases for J; bases not matched to a gene: 11.

This clone has a single count. The junction and the germline gene differ at one end; a read error may be behind it. The genes are TRBV20-1 and TRBJ2-1; D remains ambiguous. CDR1 is DFQATT and CDR2 is SNEGSKA in the germline V gene (reference sequence). This CDR3 comprises 10 residues. The CDR3 nucleotides are TGCAGTGCCACCAACAATAAGCAGTTCTTC. As protein: CSATNNKQFF.

V gene TRBV2 combines with J gene TRBJ2-7; D is possibly TRBD2 (6 bases). Trimming cost V 8 bases and J 6 bases, with 14 bases left between them. The germline V gene has CDR1 SNHLY and CDR2 FYNNEI. The CDR3 runs 12 residues. The CDR3 reads CASGGLGLEQYF. CDR3 nucleotides: TGTGCCAGCGGAGGGTTGGGTCTCGAGCAGTACTTC.

This chain connects TRBV7-3 to TRBJ2-1, with TRBD2 as a possible D gene (6 bases). CDR1 SGHTA and CDR2 FQGTGA come from the germline V gene. CDR3 size: 16 residues. Trimming took 5 bases from V and 6 from J, leaving 20 bases between them. The DNA for the CDR3 is TGTGCCAGCAGCATCACCCCGGGACTCTTGTTCAATGAGCAGTTCTTC. Translating it yields CASSITPGLLFNEQFF.

The genes are TRBV7-2 and TRBJ1-5; maybe TRBD1 (5 bases). V dropped 1 base and J dropped 6 bases, with 13 bases sitting between them. The CDR3 has 15 amino acids. CDR1 SGHTA and CDR2 FQGNSA come from the germline V gene. The CDR3, as DNA: TGTGCCAGCAGCTTAGTGGGCAGGGCCCCTCAGCCCCAGCATTTT. As protein: CASSLVGRAPQPQHF.

This rearrangement joins TRBV28 to TRBJ1-4; 9 nucleotides align to TRBD1. The V gene's germline CDR1 is MDHEN and CDR2 SYDVKM. CDR3 length: 14 amino acids. Trimming took 3 bases from V and 5 from J; bases not matched to a gene: 1. CDR3 residues: CASSLDRGNEKLFF. CDR3 nucleotides: TGTGCCAGCAGTTTGGACAGGGGAAATGAAAAACTGTTTTTT.

J is TRBJ2-1 and V is TRBV27, with D hard to call. CDR3 length equals 15 residues. V was trimmed by 2 bases and J by 4 bases, leaving 12 bases between them. Per the germline V gene, CDR1 is MNHEY and CDR2 is SMNVEV (reference sequence). The CDR3 spells CASSLRVPRYNEQFF. Written as DNA, the CDR3 is TGTGCCAGCAGTTTAAGGGTTCCACGATACAATGAGCAGTTCTTC.

This clone was observed a handful of times. The J gene is TRBJ2-5, the V gene TRBV2, with 7 bases identical to TRBD1. Germline assignment: CDR1 SNHLY and CDR2 FYNNEI. Unmatched junction bases numbered 9, after V lost 3 bases and J lost 5 bases. The CDR3 consists of 15 residues. Here the CDR3 reads CASSELKGARETQYF. Here the CDR3 DNA reads TGTGCCAGCAGTGAGTTAAAGGGGGCGAGGGAGACCCAGTACTTC.

The rearrangement links TRBV27 to TRBJ2-5; D call uncertain. The CDR3 length is 12 residues. The ends were cut back, 6 bases at V and 5 bases at J, with 10 bases in the middle. The V gene's germline CDR1 is MNHEY and CDR2 SMNVEV (reference sequence). The CDR3 is CASSSSFETQYF. For the CDR3, the DNA is TGTGCCAGCAGCTCCTCTTTTGAGACCCAGTACTTC.

V and J are TRBV6-1 and TRBJ2-7; D may match TRBD1 or TRBD2 (5 bases each). Germline CDR1 MNHNS, CDR2 SASEGT. The CDR3 contains 17 residues. The V end lost 3 bases, the J end lost 3 bases, and 21 bases lay between the germline ends. Here the CDR3 reads CASSERDPRLEDYEQYF. The CDR3 nucleotides read TGTGCCAGCAGTGAGAGGGACCCCCGCCTTGAGGACTACGAGCAGTACTTC.

The V and J genes are TRBV18 and TRBJ1-4, with TRBD1 as a possible D gene (5 bases). With 0 bases removed from V and 2 bases from J, the gap between germline ends came to 7 bases. The CDR3 totals 15 residues. Looked up from germline, CDR1 is KGHSH and CDR2 is LQKENI. For the CDR3, the DNA is TGTGCCAGCTCACCACCGGGGGTGACTAATGAAAAACTGTTTTTT. Its protein is CASSPPGVTNEKLFF.